This TCR beta chain is drawn from a study of T cells in Graves' hyperthyroidism and ophthalmopathy. Regarding the study as a whole: Among clonotypes expanded in thyroid above 0.001, most were also found in blood.

RNA transcripts were the template for amplifying TCR beta CDR3 regions. HTBI primers were the set used in a first-round RT-PCR of the TCR CDR3. TCRdb processed the multiplex PCR reads anew with MiXCR; each CDR3 protein has one entry. The sample consists of 200,000 to 300,000 distinct CDR3 sequences, around 25% of them appearing once. This clonotype was counted only a few times. What it recognizes is unknown. The CDR3 loop spans 14 amino acids. The V and J ends lost 6 bases and 3 bases respectively, with 14 bases between them. The sequencing input was blood. This rearrangement joins TRBV12-3 or TRBV12-4 to TRBJ1-2; D remains ambiguous. The TCR sequence derives from a woman in her 40s with Graves' ophthalmopathy. The CDR3 bases are TGTGCCAGCAGGGGCCCCCCGGATGACTATGGCTACACCTTC. It codes for CASRGPPDDYGYTF.